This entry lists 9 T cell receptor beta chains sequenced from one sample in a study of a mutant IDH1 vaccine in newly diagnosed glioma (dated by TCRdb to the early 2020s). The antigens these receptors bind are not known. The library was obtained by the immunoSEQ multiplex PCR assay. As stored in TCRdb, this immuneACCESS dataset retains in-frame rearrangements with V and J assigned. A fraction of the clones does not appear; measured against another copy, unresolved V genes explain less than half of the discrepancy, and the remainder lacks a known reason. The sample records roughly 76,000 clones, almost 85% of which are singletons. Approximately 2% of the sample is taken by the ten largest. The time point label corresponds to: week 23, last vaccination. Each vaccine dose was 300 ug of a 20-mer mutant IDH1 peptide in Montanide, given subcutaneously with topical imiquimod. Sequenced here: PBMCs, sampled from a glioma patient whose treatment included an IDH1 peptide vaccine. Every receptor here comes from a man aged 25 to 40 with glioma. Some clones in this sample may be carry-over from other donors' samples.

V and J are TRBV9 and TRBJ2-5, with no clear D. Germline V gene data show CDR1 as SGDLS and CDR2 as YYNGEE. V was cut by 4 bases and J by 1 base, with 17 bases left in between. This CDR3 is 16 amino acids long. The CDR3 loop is CASSSSSSTSQETQYF. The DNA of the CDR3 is TGTGCCAGCAGCTCCTCCTCGTCCACCTCCCAAGAGACCCAGTACTTC.

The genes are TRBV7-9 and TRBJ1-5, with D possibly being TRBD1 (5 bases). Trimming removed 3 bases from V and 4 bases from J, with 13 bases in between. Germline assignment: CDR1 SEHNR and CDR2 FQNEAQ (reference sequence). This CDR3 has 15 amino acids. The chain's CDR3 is CASSFGAGGNQPQHF. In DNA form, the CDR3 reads TGTGCCAGCAGCTTCGGGGCGGGGGGAAATCAGCCCCAGCATTTT. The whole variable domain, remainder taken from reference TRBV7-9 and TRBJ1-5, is DTGVSQNPRHKITKRGQNVTFRCDPISEHNRLYWYRQTLGQGPEFLTYFQNEAQLEKSRLLSDRFSAERPKGSFSTLEIQRTEQGDSAMYLCASSFGAGGNQPQHFGDGTRLSIL.

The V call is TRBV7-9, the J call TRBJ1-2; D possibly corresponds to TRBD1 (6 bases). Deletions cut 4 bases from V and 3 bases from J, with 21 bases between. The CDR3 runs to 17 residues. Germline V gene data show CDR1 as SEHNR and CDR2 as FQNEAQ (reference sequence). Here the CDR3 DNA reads TGTGCCAGCAGCTCTTCTGCCACTTGGGACACTTACTATGGCTACACCTTC. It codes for CASSSSATWDTYYGYTF.

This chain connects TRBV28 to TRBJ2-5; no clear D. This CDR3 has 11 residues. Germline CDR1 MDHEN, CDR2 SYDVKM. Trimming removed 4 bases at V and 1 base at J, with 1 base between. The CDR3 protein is CASSSQETQYF. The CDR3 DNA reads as TGTGCCAGCAGTTCCCAAGAGACCCAGTACTTC.

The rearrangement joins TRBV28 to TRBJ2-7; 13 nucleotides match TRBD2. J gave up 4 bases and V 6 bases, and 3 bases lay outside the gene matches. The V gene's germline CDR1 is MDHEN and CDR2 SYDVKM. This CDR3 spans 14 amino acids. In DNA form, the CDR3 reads TGTGCCAGCAGGCGGACTAGCGGGGGTTACGAGCAGTACTTC. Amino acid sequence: CASRRTSGGYEQYF.

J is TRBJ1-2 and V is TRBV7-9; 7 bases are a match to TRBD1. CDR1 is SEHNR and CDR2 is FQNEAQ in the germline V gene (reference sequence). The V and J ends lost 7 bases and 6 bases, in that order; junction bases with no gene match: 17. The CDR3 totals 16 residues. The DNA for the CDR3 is TGTGCCAGCATCCCCTCCGCCAGGGGGATAGGAGATGGCTACACCTTC. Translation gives CASIPSARGIGDGYTF.

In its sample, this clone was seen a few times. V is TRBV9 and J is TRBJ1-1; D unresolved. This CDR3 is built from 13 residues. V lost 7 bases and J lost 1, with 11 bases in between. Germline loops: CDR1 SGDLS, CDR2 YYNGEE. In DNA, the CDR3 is TGTGCCAGCGGCCCCGGGGAGAACACTGAAGCTTTCTTT. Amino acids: CASGPGENTEAFF.

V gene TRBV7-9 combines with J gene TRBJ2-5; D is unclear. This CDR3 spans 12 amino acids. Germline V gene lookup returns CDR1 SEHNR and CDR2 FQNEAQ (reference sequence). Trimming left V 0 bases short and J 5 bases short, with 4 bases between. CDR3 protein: CASSLAAETQYF. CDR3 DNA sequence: TGTGCCAGCAGCTTAGCTGCGGAGACCCAGTACTTC.

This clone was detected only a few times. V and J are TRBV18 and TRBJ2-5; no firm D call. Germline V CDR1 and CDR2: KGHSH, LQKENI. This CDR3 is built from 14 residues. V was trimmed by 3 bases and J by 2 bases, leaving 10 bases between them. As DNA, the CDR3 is TGTGCCAGCTCACCGAACTCGGTACAAGAGACCCAGTACTTC. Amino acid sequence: CASSPNSVQETQYF.